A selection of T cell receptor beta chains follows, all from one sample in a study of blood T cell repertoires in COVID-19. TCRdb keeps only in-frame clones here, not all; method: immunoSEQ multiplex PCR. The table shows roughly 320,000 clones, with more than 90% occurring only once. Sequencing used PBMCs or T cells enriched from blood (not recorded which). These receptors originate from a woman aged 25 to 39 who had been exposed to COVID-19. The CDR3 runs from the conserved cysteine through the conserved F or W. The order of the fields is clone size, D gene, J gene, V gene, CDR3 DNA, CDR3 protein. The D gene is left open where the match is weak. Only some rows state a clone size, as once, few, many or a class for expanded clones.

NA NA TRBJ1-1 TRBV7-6 TGTGCCAGCAGCTTGTCAGGGCCCAGCACTGAAGCTTTCTTT CASSLSGPSTEAFF
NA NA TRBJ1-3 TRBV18 TGTGCCAGCTCACCTACCCCGGGGACTTTCTCTGGAAACACCATATATTTT CASSPTPGTFSGNTIYF
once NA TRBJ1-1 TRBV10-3 TGTGCCACAACCATGACACTGAACACTGAAGCTTTCTTT CATTMTLNTEAFF
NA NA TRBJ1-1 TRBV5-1 TGCGCCAGCAGCCCCAGAGACGGGGACACTGAAGCTTTCTTT CASSPRDGDTEAFF
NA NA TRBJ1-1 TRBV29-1 TGCAGCGTTGAAGCCCCGCTCCAGGGTGTAGCTTTCTTT CSVEAPLQGVAFF
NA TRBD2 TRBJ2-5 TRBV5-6 TGTGCCAGCAGCTCAACCGGGACTAGTATGGAGACCCAGTACTTC CASSSTGTSMETQYF
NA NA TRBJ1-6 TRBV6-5 TGTGCCAGCAGTTACTCGGAGGGCGATTCACCCCTCCACTTT CASSYSEGDSPLHF
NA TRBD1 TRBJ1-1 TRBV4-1 TGCGCCAGCAGCCAACAGGCTTTGGCCGACAGGGCCCCGGTAGGAGCTTTCTTT CASSQQALADRAPVGAFF
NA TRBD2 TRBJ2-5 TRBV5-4 TGTGCCAGCAGCCACTACGGGGGGACAGAGACCCAGTACTTC CASSHYGGTETQYF
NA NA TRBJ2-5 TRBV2 TGTGCCAGCAGTGAAAGTTCGGGAATTGAGACCCAGTACTTC CASSESSGIETQYF
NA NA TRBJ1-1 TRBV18 TGTGCCAGCTCACCGTCGACTCTCTTCGAAGCTTTCTTT CASSPSTLFEAFF
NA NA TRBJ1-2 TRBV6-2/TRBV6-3 TGTGCCAGCAGTTACTCGTGGCCGGGGAGTGGCTACACCTTC CASSYSWPGSGYTF
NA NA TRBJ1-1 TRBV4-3 TGCGCCAGCAGCCAACAGAACACTGAAGCTTTCTTT CASSQQNTEAFF
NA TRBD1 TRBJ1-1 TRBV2 TGTGCCAGCAGCCGGGACAGGGCTGAAGCTTTCTTT CASSRDRAEAFF
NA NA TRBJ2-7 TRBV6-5 TGTGCCAGCTCGCGTCACGAGCAGTACTTC CASSRHEQYF
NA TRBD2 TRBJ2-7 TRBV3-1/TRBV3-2 TGTGCCAGCAGCCCAATGACGGGACTACCCTCCTACGAGCAGTACTTC CASSPMTGLPSYEQYF
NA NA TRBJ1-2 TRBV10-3 TGTGCCATCAGTTCGACACCCTCGGATGGCTACACCTTC CAISSTPSDGYTF
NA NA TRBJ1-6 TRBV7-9 TGTGCCAGCAGCCCCCTTACAGGTGATTCACCCCTCCACTTT CASSPLTGDSPLHF
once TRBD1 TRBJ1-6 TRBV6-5 TGTGCCAGCAGTCCAGGGGGCGGGAATTCACCCCTCCACTTT CASSPGGGNSPLHF
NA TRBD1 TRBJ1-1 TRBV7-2 TGTGCCAGCAGCCACCGGGACAGGAGGTACACTGAAGCTTTCTTT CASSHRDRRYTEAFF
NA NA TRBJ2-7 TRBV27 TGTGCCAGCAGTCTTCACGACTCGGGACTCCGCTCCTACGAGCAGTACTTC CASSLHDSGLRSYEQYF
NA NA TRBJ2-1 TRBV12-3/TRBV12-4 TGTGCCAGCAGTTTAGACAGAAACAATGAGCAGTTCTTC CASSLDRNNEQFF
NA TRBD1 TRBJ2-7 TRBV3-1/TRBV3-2 TGTGCCAGCAGCCGGACGGTGGACAGGGGGGTTTCCTACGAGCAGTACTTC CASSRTVDRGVSYEQYF
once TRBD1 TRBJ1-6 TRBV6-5 TGTGCCAGCCGACAGGGAACCAGGGGAAATTCACCCCTCCACTTT CASRQGTRGNSPLHF
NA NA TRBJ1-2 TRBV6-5 TGTGCCAGCAGTTTGAGAGAGGACTATGGCTACACCTTC CASSLREDYGYTF
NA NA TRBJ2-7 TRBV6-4 TGTGCCAGCAGACCTGACAGAACCTCCTACGAGCAGTACTTC CASRPDRTSYEQYF
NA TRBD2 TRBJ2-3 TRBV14 TGTGCCAGCAGCAAATGGACTAGCGGTGGCGCAAATACGCAGTATTTT CASSKWTSGGANTQYF
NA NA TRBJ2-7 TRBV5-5 TGTGCCAGCAGCCCGCAGCGGGTTATCCACGAGCAGTACTTC CASSPQRVIHEQYF
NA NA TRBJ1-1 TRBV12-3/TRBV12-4 TGTGCCAGCAGCACAGGGTACACTGAAGCTTTCTTT CASSTGYTEAFF
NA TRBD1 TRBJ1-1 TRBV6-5 TGTGCCAGCCGATTAAACAGGGGTAACACTGAAGCTTTCTTT CASRLNRGNTEAFF
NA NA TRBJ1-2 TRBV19 TGTGCCAGTAGTATAGTGACGGGGAACTATGGCTACACCTTC CASSIVTGNYGYTF
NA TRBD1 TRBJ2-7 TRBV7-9 TGTGCCAGCAGCCGGACAGGGGGCTACGAGCAGTACTTC CASSRTGGYEQYF
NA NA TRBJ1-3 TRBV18 TGTGCCAGCACGACAGCAAGTGGAGGAAACACCATATATTTT CASTTASGGNTIYF
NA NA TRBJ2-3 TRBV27 TGTGCCAGCAATCCTGCCCTCTCTAGTGTTGGTACGCAGTATTTT CASNPALSSVGTQYF
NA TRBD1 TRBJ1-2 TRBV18 TGTGCCAGCTCACCTCCGGGACAGGGGGCGTACGGCTACACCTTC CASSPPGQGAYGYTF
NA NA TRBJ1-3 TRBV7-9 TGTGCCAGCAGCTTAAGCCAGGTGGGAAACACCATATATTTT CASSLSQVGNTIYF
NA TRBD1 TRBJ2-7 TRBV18 TGTGCCAGCTCAAACATAGGAGACAGGGACGAGCAGTACTTC CASSNIGDRDEQYF
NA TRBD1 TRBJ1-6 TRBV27 TGTGCCAGCGGTCAAAGGGACAGGGCTCATTCACCCCTCCACTTT CASGQRDRAHSPLHF
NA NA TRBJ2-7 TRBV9 TGTGCCAGCAGCGTAGATACAGGCACCCCCTACGAGCAGTACTTC CASSVDTGTPYEQYF
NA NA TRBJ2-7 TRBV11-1 TGTGCCAGCAGCTTAGAGGAGGGGAACTACGAGCAGTACTTC CASSLEEGNYEQYF
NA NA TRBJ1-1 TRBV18 TGTGCCAGCTCACCAATGGGCCGCGGCGGGACTGAAGCTTTCTTT CASSPMGRGGTEAFF
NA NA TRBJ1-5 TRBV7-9 TGTGCCAGCAGCTTAGGTTGGAGAAATCAGCCCCAGCATTTT CASSLGWRNQPQHF